Presented here are 17 T cell receptor beta chains from one specimen sequenced in a study of shared clonotypes between healthy human individuals (TCRdb year 2020). The library was prepared using the immunoSEQ multiplex PCR assay. TCRdb mirrors the immuneACCESS table, restricted to in-frame sequences. Some clones are absent from its copies; in checked studies, under half trace to an unresolved V gene, and the reason for the others is unknown. The sample includes about 1 million clones, with about 75% observed a single time. Of the sample, 1.4% falls within the top ten clones. The specimen was memory CD4+ T cells sorted from blood. The cell subset or site tag for this specimen amounts to: CD45RA-negative fraction. The receptors originated from a man younger than 35 in good health.

The rearrangement joins TRBV27 to TRBJ2-1; 8 positions agree with TRBD2. The CDR3 contains 15 residues. J was trimmed by 2 bases and V by 6 bases; bases with no gene match: 6. Germline assignment: CDR1 MNHEY and CDR2 SMNVEV (reference sequence). In nucleotides, the CDR3 is TGTGCCAGCAGGCTAACTAGCGGAGCCTACAATGAGCAGTTCTTC. Translating it yields CASRLTSGAYNEQFF.

This sequence joins TRBV6-1 and TRBJ1-4, with a possible D match to TRBD1 (5 bases). The CDR3 sequence is 13 residues long. V lost 2 bases and J 8 bases, leaving 9 bases between the germline ends. The germline V gene has CDR1 MNHNS and CDR2 SASEGT. The CDR3 loop reads CASSEQGREKLFF. In DNA form, the CDR3 reads TGTGCCAGCAGTGAACAGGGTAGGGAAAAACTGTTTTTT.

J is TRBJ2-7 and V is TRBV18, with TRBD1 matching 8 bases. Per germline, CDR1 KGHSH and CDR2 LQKENI. This CDR3 is built from 15 residues. Trimming at V came to 0 bases and at J to 5 bases, leaving 6 bases not matched to a gene. For the CDR3, the DNA is TGTGCCAGCTCACCACCTGGACAGGGACGGGACGAGCAGTACTTC. Translating gives CASSPPGQGRDEQYF.

The chain recombines TRBV18 with TRBJ1-1; TRBD1 is a possible D gene (6 bases). Between the trimmed V and J ends, which lost 5 bases and 0 bases, there was a span of 10 bases. CDR3 size: 14 residues. Germline lookup yields CDR1 KGHSH and CDR2 LQKENI. DNA of the CDR3: TGTGCCAGCTCATACGGACAGATGAACACTGAAGCTTTCTTT. Translation: CASSYGQMNTEAFF.

The J gene is TRBJ1-4, the V gene TRBV6-6; D is uncertain. CDR1 is MNHNY and CDR2 is SVGAGI in the germline V gene (reference sequence). The CDR3 length is 14 residues. V shed 6 bases and J shed 5 bases, with 13 bases lying between them. Here the CDR3 DNA reads TGTGCCAGCAGCTCCACGGGCATCAATGAAAAACTGTTTTTT. The encoded protein is CASSSTGINEKLFF.

This rearrangement joins TRBV2 to TRBJ2-3; 9 bases are shared with TRBD2. With 6 bases clipped from V and 1 base from J, the junction kept 2 bases outside the gene matches. Germline CDR1 and CDR2: SNHLY and FYNNEI. The CDR3 is 14 residues long. CDR3 residues: CASRRTSGTDTQYF. CDR3 sequence (DNA): TGTGCCAGCAGACGGACTAGCGGCACAGATACGCAGTATTTT.

The V gene is TRBV19, the J gene TRBJ1-1; the D is unclear. V gave up 3 bases and J gave up 3 bases, with 5 bases separating them. The V gene's germline CDR1 is LNHDA and CDR2 SQIVND (reference sequence). The CDR3 is 12 residues long. In DNA, the CDR3 is TGTGCCAGTAGTATGAGGTACACTGAAGCTTTCTTT. Its translation is CASSMRYTEAFF.

In its sample, this clone was seen a few times. V is TRBV14 and J is TRBJ1-3; D may be TRBD1 (6 bases). Trimming took off 3 bases at V and 4 bases at J, with 10 bases between the two ends. This CDR3 contains 14 residues. Looked up from germline, CDR1 is SGHDN and CDR2 is FVKESK. This CDR3 reads CASSQFGQGNTIYF. The CDR3 DNA follows: TGTGCCAGCAGCCAGTTCGGACAGGGAAACACCATATATTTT.

The chain is built from TRBV28 and TRBJ1-1, with unresolved D. CDR3 length: 12 amino acids. Germline V lookup: CDR1 MDHEN, CDR2 SYDVKM. The germline V and J ends were trimmed by 2 bases and 11 bases, with 12 bases remaining between them. The CDR3 reads CASSLAGRNAFF. The DNA for the CDR3 is TGTGCCAGCAGTTTAGCTGGAAGGAATGCTTTCTTT. The variable domain in full, with the rest retrieved from reference TRBV28 and TRBJ1-1, is DVKVTQSSRYLVKRTGEKVFLECVQDMDHENMFWYRQDPGLGLRLIYFSYDVKMKEKGDIPEGYSVSREKKERFSLILESASTNQTSMYLCASSLAGRNAFFGQGTRLTVV.

This clone was observed a single time. This rearrangement joins TRBV9 to TRBJ2-5; D is ambiguous. Germline V gene lookup returns CDR1 SGDLS and CDR2 YYNGEE. Between the trimmed V and J ends, which lost 0 bases and 5 bases, there was a span of 8 bases. The CDR3 spans 13 residues. The CDR3 sequence: CASSVDDLETQYF. For the CDR3, the DNA is TGTGCCAGCAGCGTAGATGACTTGGAGACCCAGTACTTC.

This chain links TRBV6-6 with TRBJ2-7; D remains ambiguous. The germline V gene encodes CDR1 MNHNY and CDR2 SVGAGI (reference sequence). There are 11 residues in the CDR3. Trimming cost V 5 bases and J 8 bases, with 10 bases left between them. The CDR3 nucleotides are TGTGCCAGCAGTCCTAACATGAAGCAGTACTTC. Amino acid sequence: CASSPNMKQYF.

In regard to this clone: The same CDR3 arises from other DNA sequences in this sample as well. The chain joins TRBV4-1 to TRBJ2-5; D ambiguous. Matching the DNA end better, TRBJ2-7 makes the J call doubtful. Germline loops: CDR1 MGHRA, CDR2 YSYEKL. The CDR3 is 14 residues long. The CDR3 nucleotides are TGCGCCAGCAGCCAAGGGCGGAGCTCCTACGAGCAGTACTTC. Translated, it gives CASSQGRSSYEQYF.

The rearrangement links TRBV2 to TRBJ2-2, with D perhaps TRBD2 (6 bases). V lost 7 bases and J lost 6, with 15 bases in between. This CDR3 is built from 14 residues. Germline CDR1 reads SNHLY; CDR2 reads FYNNEI. Written as DNA, the CDR3 is TGTGCCAGCATACCGGGGGAGGTAGCCGGGGAGCTGTTTTTT. Translating gives CASIPGEVAGELFF.

The V gene is TRBV5-1, the J gene TRBJ2-2, with a tentative D call TRBD1 (5 bases). The V end was cut by 0 bases, the J end by 6 bases, with 12 bases between. This CDR3 has 15 amino acids. Germline values: CDR1 SGHRS, CDR2 YFSETQ. The CDR3 nucleotides read TGCGCCAGCAGCTTGGGACAGTTTCAGTCCGGGGAGCTGTTTTTT. It translates to CASSLGQFQSGELFF.

This chain links TRBV19 with TRBJ1-1; D unclear. V lost 0 bases and J lost 1, with 3 bases in between. This CDR3 comprises 13 residues. The germline CDR1 and CDR2 sequences are LNHDA and SQIVND (reference sequence). CDR3 in amino acids: CASSIDPNTEAFF. The CDR3, as DNA: TGTGCCAGTAGTATAGACCCGAACACTGAAGCTTTCTTT.

This clone was detected a few times. This rearrangement joins TRBV7-2 to TRBJ2-1; the D gene is possibly TRBD1 (6 bases). Germline-derived CDR1 and CDR2 are SGHTA and FQGNSA. The CDR3 covers 16 residues. V was pared by 5 bases and J by 7 bases, with 21 bases between. CDR3 in amino acids: CASSQKRLVQGNEQFF. The CDR3 DNA is TGTGCCAGCAGCCAGAAAAGGCTAGTCCAGGGGAATGAGCAGTTCTTC. The full variable domain, with the rest looked up from reference TRBV7-2 and TRBJ2-1, is GAGVSQSPSNKVTEKGKDVELRCDPISGHTALYWYRQSLGQGLEFLIYFQGNSAPDKSGLPSDRFSAERTGGSVSTLTIQRTQQEDSAVYLCASSQKRLVQGNEQFFGPGTRLTVL.

There are a few counts of this clone. CDR3 amino acids: CAWSTTLNTEAFF. As DNA, the CDR3 is TGTGCCTGGAGTACTACATTGAACACTGAAGCTTTCTTT. V usage is TRBV30 and J usage is TRBJ1-1, with D unclear. Germline CDR1 is GTSNPN and CDR2 is SVGIG (reference sequence). V was pared by 2 bases and J by 0 bases, with 7 bases between. This CDR3 comprises 13 residues.